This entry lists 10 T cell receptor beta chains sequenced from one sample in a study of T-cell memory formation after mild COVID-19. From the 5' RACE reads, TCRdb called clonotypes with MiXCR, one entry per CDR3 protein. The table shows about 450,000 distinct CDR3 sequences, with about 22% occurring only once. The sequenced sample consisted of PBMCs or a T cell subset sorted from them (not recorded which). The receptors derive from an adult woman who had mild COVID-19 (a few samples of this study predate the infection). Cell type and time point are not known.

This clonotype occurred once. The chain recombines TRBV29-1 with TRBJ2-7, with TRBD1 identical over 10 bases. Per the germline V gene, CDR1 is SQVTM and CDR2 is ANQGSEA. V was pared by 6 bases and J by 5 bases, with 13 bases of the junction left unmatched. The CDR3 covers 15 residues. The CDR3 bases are TGCAGCGTACAATTCCCGGGACAGGGGCCTCACGAGCAGTACTTC. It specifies CSVQFPGQGPHEQYF.

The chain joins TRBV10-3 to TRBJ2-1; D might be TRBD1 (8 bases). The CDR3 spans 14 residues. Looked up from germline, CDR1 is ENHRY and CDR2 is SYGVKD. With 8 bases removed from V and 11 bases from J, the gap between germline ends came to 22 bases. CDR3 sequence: CAIGGGQALMQQFF. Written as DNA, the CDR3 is TGTGCCATCGGGGGGGGACAGGCGCTAATGCAGCAGTTCTTC.

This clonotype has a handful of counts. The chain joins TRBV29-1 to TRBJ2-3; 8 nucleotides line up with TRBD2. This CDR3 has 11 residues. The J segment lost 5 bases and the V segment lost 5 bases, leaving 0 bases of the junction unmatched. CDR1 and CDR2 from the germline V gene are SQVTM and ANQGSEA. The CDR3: CSVRGGDTQYF. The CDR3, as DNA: TGCAGCGTTCGGGGGGGAGATACGCAGTATTTT.

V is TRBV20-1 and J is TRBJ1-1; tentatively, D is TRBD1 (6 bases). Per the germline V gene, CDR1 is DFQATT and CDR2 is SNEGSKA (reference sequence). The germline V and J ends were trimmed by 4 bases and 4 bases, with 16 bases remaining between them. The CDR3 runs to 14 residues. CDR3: CSATRTVLGTEAFF. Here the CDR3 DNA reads TGCAGTGCTACCAGGACAGTCCTGGGCACTGAAGCTTTCTTT.

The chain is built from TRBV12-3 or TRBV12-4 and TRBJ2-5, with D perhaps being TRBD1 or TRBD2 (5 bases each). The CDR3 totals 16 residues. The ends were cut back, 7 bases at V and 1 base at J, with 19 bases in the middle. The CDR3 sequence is CASNRPTGTFQETQYF. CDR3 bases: TGTGCCAGCAATCGACCGACCGGGACCTTCCAAGAGACCCAGTACTTC.

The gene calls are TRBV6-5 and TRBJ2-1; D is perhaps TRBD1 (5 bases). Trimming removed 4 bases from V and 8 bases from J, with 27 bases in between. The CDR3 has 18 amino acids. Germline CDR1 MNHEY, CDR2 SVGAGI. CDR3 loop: CASSLFAGVSSGADEQFF. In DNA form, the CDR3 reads TGTGCCAGCAGTTTGTTCGCAGGAGTGTCTAGTGGGGCGGATGAGCAGTTCTTC.

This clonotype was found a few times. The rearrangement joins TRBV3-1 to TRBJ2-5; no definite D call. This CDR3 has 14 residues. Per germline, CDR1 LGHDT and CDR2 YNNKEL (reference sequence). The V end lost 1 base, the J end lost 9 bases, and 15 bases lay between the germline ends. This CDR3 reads CASSQGKVTGAQYF. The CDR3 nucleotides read TGTGCCAGCAGCCAAGGAAAGGTCACTGGGGCCCAGTACTTC.

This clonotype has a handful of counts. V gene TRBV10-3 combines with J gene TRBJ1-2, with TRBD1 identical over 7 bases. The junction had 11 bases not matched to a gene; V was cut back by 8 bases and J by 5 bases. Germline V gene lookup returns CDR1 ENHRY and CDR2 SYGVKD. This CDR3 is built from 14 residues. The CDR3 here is CAISRDSFWYGYTF. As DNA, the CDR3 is TGTGCCATCTCTCGGGACAGCTTTTGGTATGGCTACACCTTC.

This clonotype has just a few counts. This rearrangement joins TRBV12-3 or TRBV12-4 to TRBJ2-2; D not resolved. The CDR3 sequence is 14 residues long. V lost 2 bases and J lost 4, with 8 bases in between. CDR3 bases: TGTGCCAGCAGTTTAACCCGTATCACCGGGGAGCTGTTTTTT. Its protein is CASSLTRITGELFF.

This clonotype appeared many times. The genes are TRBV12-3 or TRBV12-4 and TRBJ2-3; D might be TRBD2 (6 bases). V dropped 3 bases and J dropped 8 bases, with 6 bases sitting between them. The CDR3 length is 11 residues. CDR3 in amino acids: CASSLGGTQYF. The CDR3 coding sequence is TGTGCCAGCAGTTTGGGGGGTACGCAGTATTTT.